These 29 T cell receptor beta chains were all obtained from the same sample, sequenced in a study of cytomegalovirus exposure and HLA in healthy donors. PCR involved 60 Vbeta and 13 Jbeta primers. Sequenced by immunoSEQ multiplex PCR; TCRdb stores in-frame clones only, minus some. The table lists around 120,000 clones, 79% of them singletons, with over 3% in the top ten. Sequencing input: PBMCs. Every receptor here comes from a woman in her thirties or forties in good health and CMV-seronegative.

The genes are TRBV29-1 and TRBJ1-2, with 8 bases that match TRBD1. Germline CDR1 SQVTM, CDR2 ANQGSEA. V trimming: 7 bases; J trimming: 8 bases; junction bases outside the gene matches: 6. There are 11 residues in the CDR3. CDR3 bases: TGCAGCGGTCAGGGGGCCCAGGGCTACACCTTC. This gives the protein CSGQGAQGYTF.

The gene calls are TRBV6-1 and TRBJ1-5; D is unresolved. Germline values: CDR1 MNHNS, CDR2 SASEGT. This CDR3 is built from 15 residues. V lost 8 bases to trimming and J lost 6 bases, with 20 bases between them. The CDR3 nucleotides are TGTGCCAGCCTTATGACTCCTGCGGGTGTTCAGCCCCAGCATTTT. Protein sequence: CASLMTPAGVQPQHF.

The rearrangement uses TRBV7-2 and TRBJ2-1, with 16 positions matching TRBD2. V dropped 1 base and J dropped 2; count of bases not matched to a gene: 5. This CDR3 comprises 19 residues. Germline loops: CDR1 SGHTA, CDR2 FQGNSA. DNA for the CDR3: TGTGCCAGCAGCTTAGTAGGGACTAGCGGGGGGGCAGCCTACAATGAGCAGTTCTTC. Translated, it gives CASSLVGTSGGAAYNEQFF.

V gene TRBV4-2 combines with J gene TRBJ2-5; 13 nucleotides line up with TRBD2. Germline CDR1 is LGHNA and CDR2 is YNFKEQ. The CDR3 contains 23 residues. The V gene end was trimmed by 1 base and the J gene end by 7 bases; junction bases not matched to a gene: 27. CDR3 nucleotide sequence: TGTGCCAGCAGCCAAGGAATTAGTATTGGACAGGCAACTAGCGGGAGGGGGCTTGGGACCCAGTACTTC. Translated: CASSQGISIGQATSGRGLGTQYF.

As for this clone: At the DNA level, this CDR3 is encoded by other sequences in the same sample as well. This rearrangement joins TRBV5-4 to TRBJ1-1; TRBD1 is a possible D gene (5 bases). V was cut by 4 bases and J by 3 bases, with 13 bases left in between. The germline gives CDR1 SGHNT, CDR2 YYREEE (reference sequence). The CDR3 runs to 14 residues. CDR3 sequence (DNA): TGTGCCAGCAGCGGGGGGGGTCTGGACACTGAAGCTTTCTTT. The encoded protein is CASSGGGLDTEAFF.

The rearrangement uses TRBV2 and TRBJ1-3; 9 bases are a match to TRBD1. The CDR3 contains 13 residues. Germline CDR1 SNHLY, CDR2 FYNNEI. Unmatched junction bases numbered 7, after V lost 10 bases and J lost 6 bases. The CDR3 sequence is CATPGQGVNTIYF. CDR3 nucleotide sequence: TGTGCCACACCGGGACAGGGTGTAAACACCATATATTTT.

The chain couples TRBV4-1 to TRBJ2-5, with 8 bases fitting TRBD2. CDR3 size: 16 residues. The V and J ends lost 5 bases and 1 base, in that order; junction bases with no gene match: 9. The V gene's germline CDR1 is MGHRA and CDR2 YSYEKL. As DNA, the CDR3 is TGCGCCAGCAGCGCATTGACTAGCGTCTCCCAAGAGACCCAGTACTTC. It yields the protein CASSALTSVSQETQYF.

This rearrangement joins TRBV19 to TRBJ2-7; 7 positions agree with TRBD1. The CDR3 covers 15 residues. V was pared by 4 bases and J by 5 bases, with 11 bases of the junction left unmatched. Germline V lookup: CDR1 LNHDA, CDR2 SQIVND (reference sequence). CDR3 protein: CASSRSLTGSHEQYF. The CDR3 DNA is TGTGCCAGTAGTAGGTCCCTGACAGGGAGTCACGAGCAGTACTTC.

The rearrangement joins TRBV6-6 to TRBJ2-7, with TRBD1 identical over 7 bases. This CDR3 is built from 13 residues. Germline V gene lookup returns CDR1 MNHNY and CDR2 SVGAGI (reference sequence). With V trimmed by 6 bases and J by 6 bases, 8 bases remained unmatched. The CDR3 nucleotides read TGTGCCAGCAGGAGCCGCCGGGACAGCGAGCAGTACTTC. It specifies CASRSRRDSEQYF.

The gene calls are TRBV28 and TRBJ2-7; TRBD1 is a possible D gene (6 bases). The V and J ends lost 7 bases and 2 bases respectively, with 15 bases between them. In germline, CDR1 is MDHEN, CDR2 SYDVKM. CDR3 size: 14 residues. This CDR3 is CASIPGASAYEQYF. In nucleotides, the CDR3 is TGTGCCAGCATTCCAGGGGCCTCGGCCTACGAGCAGTACTTC.

This clone was detected only a few times. The genes are TRBV9 and TRBJ2-7; 9 bases align to TRBD2. After removal of 2 bases from V and 2 bases from J, the junction contained 2 bases not matched to a gene. The CDR3 is made up of 14 amino acids. CDR1 is SGDLS and CDR2 is YYNGEE in the germline V gene. The CDR3 loop reads CASSVGTSPYEQYF. CDR3 nucleotide sequence: TGTGCCAGCAGCGTCGGGACTAGCCCCTACGAGCAGTACTTC.

In its sample, this clone was seen once. This rearrangement joins TRBV28 to TRBJ2-7; 8 nucleotides align to TRBD1. With 6 bases clipped from V and 5 bases from J, the junction kept 6 bases outside the gene matches. CDR3 length equals 13 residues. Germline-derived CDR1 and CDR2 are MDHEN and SYDVKM. CDR3 amino acids: CASSPRGRDEQYF. CDR3 nucleotides: TGTGCCAGCAGCCCCAGGGGGCGAGACGAGCAGTACTTC. Full variable domain (outside the CDR3, taken from reference TRBV28 and TRBJ2-7): DVKVTQSSRYLVKRTGEKVFLECVQDMDHENMFWYRQDPGLGLRLIYFSYDVKMKEKGDIPEGYSVSREKKERFSLILESASTNQTSMYLCASSPRGRDEQYFGPGTRLTVT.

The rearrangement uses TRBV18 and TRBJ2-5, with TRBD1 identical over 8 bases. Germline-derived CDR1 and CDR2 are KGHSH and LQKENI. The V and J ends lost 3 bases and 11 bases, in that order; junction bases with no gene match: 11. There are 14 residues in the CDR3. This chain's CDR3 is CASSPMTGEIEQYF. CDR3 DNA sequence: TGTGCCAGCTCACCCATGACAGGGGAAATAGAGCAGTACTTC.

The chain employs TRBV30 and TRBJ2-7, with a possible D match to TRBD2 (6 bases). Looked up from germline, CDR1 is GTSNPN and CDR2 is SVGIG (reference sequence). V was cut by 1 base and J by 9 bases, with 22 bases left in between. This CDR3 is built from 15 residues. The CDR3 region is CAWSAGGPTTAGQYF. In nucleotides, the CDR3 is TGTGCCTGGAGTGCCGGGGGACCCACTACGGCCGGGCAGTACTTC.

The J gene is TRBJ2-7, the V gene TRBV7-2, with 11 bases lining up with TRBD2. Germline V lookup: CDR1 SGHTA, CDR2 FQGNSA. The CDR3 totals 14 residues. J was trimmed by 5 bases and V by 6 bases; bases with no gene match: 6. The CDR3 here is CASRVAGGRNEQYF. CDR3 sequence (DNA): TGTGCCAGCAGGGTAGCGGGGGGGCGCAACGAGCAGTACTTC.

The rearrangement links TRBV27 to TRBJ2-2, with TRBD2 identical over 7 bases. This CDR3 spans 15 amino acids. V lost 7 bases, J lost 1 base, and 6 bases stayed unmatched. The germline V gene encodes CDR1 MNHEY and CDR2 SMNVEV (reference sequence). The CDR3 nucleotides read TGTGCCAGCACCCTGGGGGGGATGAACACCGGGGAGCTGTTTTTT. Protein: CASTLGGMNTGELFF.

This clone was seen more than once but under ten times. The V call is TRBV4-1, the J call TRBJ1-2; D is perhaps TRBD1 (5 bases). Trimming removed 1 base at V and 7 bases at J, with 10 bases between. This CDR3 region has 13 residues. Looked up from germline, CDR1 is MGHRA and CDR2 is YSYEKL. In DNA form, the CDR3 reads TGCGCCAGCAGCCAAGCGGGGGTAGTTGGCTACACCTTC. Protein product: CASSQAGVVGYTF.

The count of this clone is one. CDR3 DNA sequence: TGTGCCAGCAGCTTAGCCGCGGGGGCCGGCTATGGCTACACCTTC. Protein: CASSLAAGAGYGYTF. The rearrangement joins TRBV7-2 to TRBJ1-2, with D possibly matching TRBD1 (6 bases). The CDR3 is 15 residues long. Germline V CDR1 and CDR2: SGHTA, FQGNSA. V dropped 0 bases and J dropped 4 bases, with 12 bases sitting between them.

The rearrangement uses TRBV6-4 and TRBJ1-5; TRBD1 matches 8 bases. CDR3 length: 13 amino acids. The V and J ends lost 4 bases and 7 bases, in that order; junction bases with no gene match: 3. Germline V gene sequence: CDR1 MRHNA, CDR2 SNTAGT. CDR3: CASSVDREQPQHF. CDR3 DNA sequence: TGTGCCAGCAGTGTGGACAGGGAACAGCCCCAGCATTTT.

This chain links TRBV7-2 with TRBJ1-2; D unclear. The CDR3 is 11 amino acids. Germline V lookup: CDR1 SGHTA, CDR2 FQGNSA. The V end was cut by 5 bases, the J end by 8 bases, with 9 bases between. The CDR3 region is CASSLRGGYTF. The CDR3 nucleotides read TGTGCCAGCAGCCTCAGAGGCGGCTACACCTTC.

CDR3 protein: CAWSTRRTVIGYTF. The DNA of the CDR3 is TGTGCCTGGAGTACACGCCGGACAGTTATTGGCTACACCTTC. The genes are TRBV30 and TRBJ1-2; tentatively, D is TRBD1 (6 bases). CDR1 is GTSNPN and CDR2 is SVGIG in the germline V gene (reference sequence). The CDR3 totals 14 residues. V lost 2 bases to trimming and J lost 7 bases, with 17 bases between them.

This rearrangement joins TRBV10-3 to TRBJ1-2, with 9 bases aligning to TRBD1. CDR3 size: 12 residues. Germline-derived CDR1 and CDR2 are ENHRY and SYGVKD. Trimming took 4 bases from V and 8 from J; bases not matched to a gene: 2. As DNA, the CDR3 is TGTGCCATCAGTGGACAGGGGGGCGGCTACACCTTC. Its translation: CAISGQGGGYTF.

This clone was observed a single time. This chain joins TRBV30 and TRBJ2-7; weak D call: TRBD1 (6 bases). Deletions cut 5 bases from V and 8 bases from J, with 13 bases between. The CDR3 consists of 11 residues. Germline CDR1 is GTSNPN and CDR2 is SVGIG (reference sequence). Here the CDR3 reads CAWEDSDKQYF. In DNA form, the CDR3 reads TGTGCCTGGGAGGACAGTGACAAGCAGTACTTC.

V and J are TRBV29-1 and TRBJ1-1, with D unclear. Germline CDR1 is SQVTM and CDR2 is ANQGSEA. V was trimmed by 0 bases and J by 2 bases, leaving 13 bases between them. The CDR3 extends over 15 amino acids. CDR3 bases: TGCAGCGTTGAAGATCCGAAGAGGCTCAACACTGAAGCTTTCTTT. Its translation: CSVEDPKRLNTEAFF.

The CDR3 DNA reads TGTGCCAGTAGTATAGATCGGCAGGTTGGCTATGGCTACACCTTC. Its translation: CASSIDRQVGYGYTF. The chain links TRBV19 to TRBJ1-2; D is unresolved. The CDR3 runs to 15 residues. V was clipped by 0 bases and J by 4 bases, with 12 bases between them. CDR1 is LNHDA and CDR2 is SQIVND in the germline V gene (reference sequence).

This clone was observed a single time. The rearrangement links TRBV2 to TRBJ1-1; D perhaps matches TRBD1 (6 bases). The CDR3 has 12 amino acids. CDR1 and CDR2 from the germline V gene are SNHLY and FYNNEI. Trimming removed 3 bases at V and 6 bases at J, with 8 bases between. CDR3 bases: TGTGCCAGCAGTGAGGGGGCTGCTGAAGCTTTCTTT. Translating it yields CASSEGAAEAFF.

The chain recombines TRBV7-2 with TRBJ2-5; D perhaps matches TRBD1 (6 bases). Germline V gives CDR1 SGHTA, CDR2 FQGNSA. This CDR3 has 14 amino acids. V dropped 2 bases and J dropped 5 bases, with 12 bases sitting between them. The CDR3 nucleotides read TGTGCCAGCAGCTTATCTGGGGGCTGGGAGACCCAGTACTTC. Translation: CASSLSGGWETQYF.

This clone appeared a single time. The V and J genes are TRBV28 and TRBJ1-1; a weak D match, TRBD1 (5 bases). The CDR3 has 15 residues. Germline V gene lookup returns CDR1 MDHEN and CDR2 SYDVKM. Between the trimmed V and J ends, which lost 4 bases and 1 base, there was a span of 13 bases. CDR3 sequence: CASSWGPPKNTEAFF. Here the CDR3 DNA reads TGTGCCAGCAGTTGGGGCCCACCCAAGAACACTGAAGCTTTCTTT.

A few counts support this clone. The gene calls are TRBV18 and TRBJ2-7; 10 bases map to TRBD1. The CDR3 is made up of 14 amino acids. J gave up 5 bases and V 4 bases, and 5 bases lay outside the gene matches. The germline V gene has CDR1 KGHSH and CDR2 LQKENI. This CDR3 is CASSLGTGDDEQYF. The CDR3, as DNA: TGTGCCAGCTCACTAGGGACAGGGGACGACGAGCAGTACTTC.